Listed below are T cell receptor beta chains from one sample, sequenced in a study of cytomegalovirus exposure and HLA in healthy donors. Repertoires were generated with immunoSEQ multiplex PCR, while TCRdb's copy carries only in-frame clones and drops some. The profile shows some 340,000 clones, 75% to 90% of them singletons. The sample consisted of PBMCs. The receptors here all came from a woman between 25 and 40 years old in good health and CMV-seropositive. The CDR3 runs from the conserved cysteine through the conserved F or W. D genes are given only for firm matches. Some rows mark clone size as missing; the rest say once, few, many or name a class of expanded clone.

cdr3_length	d_call	v_call	j_call	clone_size	cdr3_aa	cdr3_nt
13	-	TRBV15	TRBJ2-7	few	CATTAGRSYEQYF	TGTGCCACCACCGCCGGAAGGAGCTACGAGCAGTACTTC
15	-	TRBV7-3	TRBJ2-7	once	CASSPSGAPSYEQYF	TGTGCCAGCAGCCCCTCCGGGGCTCCCTCCTACGAGCAGTACTTC
13	-	TRBV30	TRBJ1-1	-	CAWTHRLDTEAFF	TGTGCCTGGACTCACCGGTTGGACACTGAAGCTTTCTTT
17	-	TRBV4-3	TRBJ1-2	once	CASSQAPSQSANYGYTF	TGCGCCAGCAGCCAAGCCCCGAGCCAGAGCGCCAACTATGGCTACACCTTC
15	TRBD2	TRBV15	TRBJ2-7	-	CATSQSGTSGSEQYF	TGTGCCACCAGCCAATCCGGGACTAGCGGAAGCGAGCAGTACTTC
13	-	TRBV27	TRBJ2-7	-	CASSYTTDYEQYF	TGTGCCAGCAGTTACACAACAGACTACGAGCAGTACTTC
15	-	TRBV2	TRBJ1-1	-	CASRILGGGPTEAFF	TGTGCCAGCAGGATCTTGGGAGGGGGTCCCACTGAAGCTTTCTTT
14	-	TRBV30	TRBJ1-2	-	CAWGRPTVNYGYTF	TGTGCCTGGGGGAGACCGACAGTTAACTATGGCTACACCTTC
17	TRBD2	TRBV7-9	TRBJ2-2	-	CASSPWAGGTNTGELFF	TGTGCCAGCAGCCCATGGGCGGGAGGCACGAACACCGGGGAGCTGTTTTTT
15	TRBD1	TRBV28	TRBJ1-1	-	CASTTGGVGDTEAFF	TGTGCCAGCACGACAGGGGGCGTCGGAGACACTGAAGCTTTCTTT
14	TRBD2	TRBV2	TRBJ2-7	-	CASSEIGGVDEQYF	TGTGCCAGCAGTGAAATCGGGGGGGTGGACGAGCAGTACTTC
15	TRBD1	TRBV7-9	TRBJ2-4	-	CASSLLTGSGNIQYF	TGTGCCAGCAGCTTGCTGACAGGGAGTGGAAACATTCAGTACTTC
11	-	TRBV30	TRBJ1-4	-	CAWSNNEKLFF	TGTGCCTGGAGCAATAATGAAAAACTGTTTTTT